This T cell receptor (beta chain) derives from a study of blood T cells in healthy people across ages. Together with a sample-barcoded 5' primer, a J-beta primer mix was included in a second PCR lasting about 7 to 12 cycles. Every sample gave at least 2.5 million paired-end reads containing CDR3. TCRdb redid the calling of the 5' RACE reads with MiXCR, one entry per CDR3 protein. This sample carries under 1,100,000 distinct CDR3 sequences, less than 25% of them seen once, and the ten largest clones take approximately 0.79%. For every donor, a draw yielded about 9.7 milliliters of peripheral blood. CDR1 SGDLS and CDR2 YYNGEE come from the germline V gene. V lost 0 bases, J lost 5 bases, and 5 bases stayed unmatched. This CDR3 has 14 amino acids. These data were also reused for a study on T cells of mothers and their children. That paper adds: Sequencing returned over 9.5 million TCR beta CDR3 reads per mother and roughly 3 million per child. Related and unrelated pairs show TCR recombination output that thymic selection shapes similarly.

This chain uses TRBV9 with TRBJ2-7; the match to TRBD1 covers 7 bases. The sample was blood. The origin of this receptor is a girl aged 2 to 9 in good health. DNA for the CDR3: TGTGCCAGCAGCGTAGAAGGGACAGCCAACGAGCAGTACTTC. Translated: CASSVEGTANEQYF.